This T cell receptor beta chain was captured in a study of shared clonotypes between healthy human individuals. Every subset had its genomic DNA shared out evenly among several immunoSEQ plates. Repertoires were generated with immunoSEQ multiplex PCR, while TCRdb's copy carries only in-frame clones and drops some. Among about a million clones, approximately 80% were seen once, and the ten largest hold around 1.5%. The CDR3 length is 16 residues. J lost 1 base, V lost 6 bases, and 7 bases had no gene match. CDR1 SNHLY and CDR2 FYNNEI come from the germline V gene. The TCR was taken from a man aged 18-30 years in good health. The chain is built from TRBV2 and TRBJ2-2; 8 nucleotides line up with TRBD2. Sequenced material: memory CD4+ T cells sorted from blood. Stated subset: CD45RA-negative fraction. For the CDR3, the DNA is TGTGCCAGCAGATTACTAGCGGACCAGAACACCGGGGAGCTGTTTTTT. Its translation is CASRLLADQNTGELFF.